This is a list of T cell receptor beta chains from one sample in a study of blood T cell repertoires in COVID-19. Assay: immunoSEQ multiplex PCR; the TCRdb copy retains only in-frame clones and omits some. The sample yields tens of thousands of clones, approximately 80% seen once. The sequencing sample was made of peripheral blood. All receptors come from a man in his 60s with acute or convalescent COVID-19. The CDR3 runs from the conserved cysteine through the conserved F or W. A D gene is named only where the DNA matches it firmly. Rows give clone size only sometimes, using once, few, many, or a class for an expanded clone.

V	size	J	D	CDR3	DNA
TRBV3-1/TRBV3-2	-	TRBJ2-7	-	CASSQRGGVPAGYEQYF	TGTGCCAGCAGCCAGCGGGGCGGGGTGCCCGCCGGATACGAGCAGTACTTC
TRBV29-1	-	TRBJ2-5	TRBD1	CSVEDLQGDGFTGTQYF	TGCAGCGTTGAAGACCTACAGGGGGATGGATTTACAGGGACCCAGTACTTC
TRBV6-5	once	TRBJ1-1	-	CASSSKGARDTEAFF	TGTGCCAGCAGCTCCAAAGGGGCACGGGACACTGAAGCTTTCTTT
TRBV4-1	once	TRBJ2-1	TRBD2	CASSQPGLAVYEQFF	TGCGCCAGCAGCCAACCGGGACTAGCAGTGTATGAGCAGTTCTTC
TRBV28	-	TRBJ1-2	-	CASSRQDYGYTF	TGTGCCAGCAGCAGACAGGACTATGGCTACACCTTC
TRBV7-9	-	TRBJ1-1	TRBD1	CASSLTGGFTEAFF	TGTGCCAGCAGTTTGACAGGGGGGTTCACTGAAGCTTTCTTT
TRBV7-9	-	TRBJ1-2	-	CASSPPDSVISGYTF	TGTGCCAGCAGCCCTCCCGACAGCGTAATCTCCGGCTACACCTTC
TRBV5-1	once	TRBJ2-5	-	CASSLGNLQETQYF	TGCGCCAGCAGCTTGGGCAATCTACAAGAGACCCAGTACTTC
TRBV12-5	-	TRBJ1-4	-	CASGLSRDITTNEKLFF	TGTGCTAGTGGTTTGTCCCGGGACATAACAACTAATGAAAAACTGTTTTTT
TRBV21-1	-	TRBJ2-5	-	CASSKIGTGEETQYF	TGTGCCAGCAGCAAAATCGGGACAGGAGAAGAGACCCAGTACTTC
TRBV12-5	-	TRBJ2-7	-	CASGSSGVRDF	TGTGCTAGTGGTTCGTCAGGGGTAAGGGACTTC
TRBV5-1	few	TRBJ1-4	TRBD1	CASSLPTGAHEKLFF	TGCGCCAGCAGCTTACCAACAGGGGCCCATGAAAAACTGTTTTTT
TRBV4-3	-	TRBJ2-3	-	CASSRRYRDQGSDTQYF	TGCGCCAGCAGCCGGCGATACCGGGACCAGGGGTCAGATACGCAGTATTTT
TRBV2	-	TRBJ1-2	TRBD1	CASRAGQGLDYGYTF	TGTGCCAGCAGGGCGGGACAGGGGTTAGATTATGGCTACACCTTC
TRBV7-2	-	TRBJ2-5	TRBD2	CASSLPGSGGANHQYF	TGTGCCAGCAGCCTTCCGGGTAGCGGGGGGGCGAACCACCAGTACTTC
TRBV7-9	-	TRBJ2-1	-	CASSQQRDEQFF	TGTGCCAGCAGCCAACAGCGGGATGAGCAGTTCTTC
TRBV12-3/TRBV12-4	-	TRBJ1-2	-	CASSLKDSYGYTF	TGTGCCAGCAGTTTAAAGGACTCCTATGGCTACACCTTC
TRBV19	-	TRBJ1-5	TRBD1	CASNPTPGTGVRQPQHF	TGTGCCAGTAACCCAACCCCCGGGACAGGGGTTCGTCAGCCCCAGCATTTT
TRBV19	-	TRBJ1-1	-	CASSPRWSGDTEAFF	TGTGCCAGTAGCCCCCGATGGTCAGGGGACACTGAAGCTTTCTTT
TRBV6-5	-	TRBJ1-1	-	CASSYLGSTEAFF	TGTGCCAGCAGTTACCTGGGCTCCACTGAAGCTTTCTTT
TRBV12-3/TRBV12-4	-	TRBJ1-1	TRBD1	CASRDGQGEAFF	TGTGCCAGCAGAGACGGACAGGGAGAGGCTTTCTTT
TRBV7-3	-	TRBJ2-5	TRBD1	CASSLNSGGKETQYF	TGTGCCAGCAGCTTAAATTCAGGGGGAAAAGAGACCCAGTACTTC
TRBV6-5	-	TRBJ1-5	-	CASSPLSLAQHF	TGTGCCAGCAGTCCACTATCGTTGGCCCAGCATTTT
TRBV18	-	TRBJ1-3	TRBD1	CASSPPEQGAKNTIYF	TGTGCCAGCTCACCACCGGAACAGGGGGCGAAAAACACCATATATTTT
TRBV5-6	-	TRBJ2-5	-	CASSTEPETQYF	TGTGCCAGCAGCACCGAGCCGGAGACCCAGTACTTC
TRBV7-9	-	TRBJ1-2	TRBD1	CASSFPQGAVYGYTF	TGTGCCAGCAGCTTCCCACAGGGGGCGGTCTATGGCTACACCTTC
TRBV2	-	TRBJ1-1	TRBD1	CASSRQGVMNTEAFF	TGTGCCAGCAGCCGACAGGGGGTCATGAACACTGAAGCTTTCTTT